Sequencing of this T cell receptor beta chain was carried out in a study of glioma-infiltrating T cells after dendritic cell vaccination (dated by TCRdb to the mid-2010s). Some background on the complete study: The cohort included 15 or so glioblastoma patients drawn from Phase I and II dendritic cell vaccination trials, of whom 9 were newly diagnosed and 6 had recurrent disease. Between the early 2000s and the early 2010s, patients were given autologous tumor lysate-pulsed dendritic cell vaccination. To make the vaccine, monocyte-derived dendritic cells were cultured for approximately 7 days with IL-4 and GM-CSF and then pulsed overnight with autologous tumor lysate. Each patient got three intradermal injections of the dendritic cell vaccine, spaced at biweekly intervals, in the arm below the axilla. In glioblastoma patients vaccinated with dendritic cells, deep sequencing of TCR beta CDR3 regions served to measure the amount of tumor-infiltrating lymphocytes and to compare repertoires between tumor and blood. Survival after dendritic cell vaccination was correlated with TCR sequencing metrics such as TIL content and the overlap between tumor and blood repertoires.

Using the immunoSEQ assay, TCRB CDR3 regions were amplified from 2 micrograms of genomic DNA, or from all available DNA when less than that was on hand. For multiplex PCR, 60 forward primers for TCR V beta segments and 13 reverse primers for J beta segments were used. Synthetic control templates were spiked into each sample at limiting dilution to estimate reads per starting template. Sequencing produced 87 bp reads on the Illumina HiSeq System. Per the source publication's procedure: PCR and sequencing errors were removed by merging closely related sequences with a nearest neighbor algorithm. TCR overlap was defined as the percentage of unique tumor TCR beta sequences that were also found in the peripheral blood of the same patient. As stored in TCRdb, this immuneACCESS dataset retains in-frame rearrangements with V and J assigned. A fraction of the clones does not appear; measured against another copy, unresolved V genes explain less than half of the discrepancy, and the remainder lacks a known reason. V and J calls and clone size follow that table, whereas D and trimming were derived from the DNA. Within this sample are tens of thousands of clones, with about nine tenths of them counted one time only. In total, the top ten clones hold 2% to 2.5% of the sample.

On this clone: Its specific antigen is unknown. No base quality information exists; no much larger clone differs at one position.

Inclusive of the bounding cysteine and phenylalanine, the CDR3 is 16 residues long. Only CDR3 DNA remains: 48 bases, in frame from the first base. Sequences SGHNT (CDR1) and YYREEE (CDR2) are obtained from the germline V gene (reference sequence). Clipping removes 3 bases from V and 2 bases from J, with 5 as the unmatched junction base count. The sample's time point label, in plain terms: after dendritic cell vaccination, including at tumor progression/relapse. Patients were selected on the basis of adequate residual fresh-frozen tumor tissue and more than two years of available survival data. An isocitrate dehydrogenase mutation was not carried by any of the glioblastoma patients, although molecular status was otherwise variable. PBMC were collected before vaccination, two weeks after the third vaccination, and at tumor progression if tumor progression occurred. Genomic DNA was extracted with the Qiagen DNeasy Blood extraction Kit.

Results and caveats for the whole study, not just this receptor: The cohort was small and heterogeneous, and full blood and tumor sets were available for few patients, with initial-recurrent tumor pairs available for even fewer patients. The three-group TCR overlap response model was described as speculative and requiring prospective validation. TCR clonality showed no direct relationship with survival, which suggests that a diverse polyclonal response may matter. After dendritic cell vaccination, a higher estimated pretreatment TIL content predicted longer time to progression and longer overall survival.

The TCR was taken from a human donor with glioblastoma. The sample here was blood, taken after dendritic cell vaccination. The chain joins TRBV5-4 to TRBJ2-7, with 13 bases matching TRBD2. The CDR3 has the sequence CASSWGGTSGTYEQYF. The nucleotides read TGTGCCAGCAGCTGGGGTGGGACTAGCGGGACCTACGAGCAGTACTTC.